What follows are 27 T cell receptor beta chains derived from one specimen sequenced in a study of cytomegalovirus exposure and HLA in healthy donors (dated by TCRdb to about 2017). The library came from the immunoSEQ multiplex PCR assay. For the multiplex PCR, a mixture combining 60 forward primers for TCR Vbeta segments and 13 reverse primers for TCR Jbeta segments was used. TCRdb carries this immuneACCESS record with in-frame sequences only. Its versions omit some clonotypes, under half of them owing to an unresolved V gene in the studies checked, with the rest unexplained. This sample gives 150,000 or so clones in total; under 80% of them show up just once. Of the sample, 4.3% falls within the top ten clones. Sample: PBMCs. Receptors were obtained from a man younger than 30 in good health and CMV-seropositive.

This clone has just a few counts. The chain couples TRBV2 to TRBJ2-5; the D is unclear. The V gene lost 3 bases and the J gene lost 2 bases, with 7 bases spanning the gap. CDR1 is SNHLY and CDR2 is FYNNEI in the germline V gene. The CDR3 is 13 amino acids. CDR3 coding DNA: TGTGCCAGCAGTGAGCGCCCTCAAGAGACCCAGTACTTC. This sequence encodes CASSERPQETQYF.

The J gene is TRBJ1-1, the V gene TRBV7-2; tentative D call: TRBD1 (6 bases). The CDR3 runs 14 residues. Germline V lookup: CDR1 SGHTA, CDR2 FQGNSA. V lost 2 bases and J lost 5, with 12 bases in between. The CDR3 region is CASSLRQGFTEAFF. The CDR3 nucleotides read TGTGCCAGCAGCTTACGCCAGGGGTTTACTGAAGCTTTCTTT.

The chain joins TRBV7-2 to TRBJ2-5; D is perhaps TRBD2 (6 bases). The DNA matches TRBJ2-7 better at its end, which makes the J call doubtful. Germline CDR1 reads SGHTA; CDR2 reads FQGNSA. The CDR3 sequence is 14 residues long. CDR3 residues: CASSRDGRGYEQYF. CDR3 in DNA: TGTGCCAGCAGCCGAGACGGGAGAGGCTACGAGCAGTACTTC.

The gene calls are TRBV19 and TRBJ1-2; 9 bases match TRBD1. Germline V gene sequence: CDR1 LNHDA, CDR2 SQIVND (reference sequence). CDR3 length: 14 amino acids. V dropped 8 bases and J dropped 4; count of bases not matched to a gene: 8. The CDR3, as DNA: TGTGCCAGTGGGGGACAGGGAAACTTCTATGGCTACACCTTC. As protein: CASGGQGNFYGYTF.

This clone was counted only a few times. The chain is built from TRBV6-1 and TRBJ1-2; 8 positions agree with TRBD1. CDR1 and CDR2 from the germline V gene are MNHNS and SASEGT. The ends lost 5 bases at V and 4 bases at J; junction bases unmatched: 3. There are 13 residues in the CDR3. Written as DNA, the CDR3 is TGTGCCAGCAGTCACAGGGGGGGCTATGGCTACACCTTC. Amino acids: CASSHRGGYGYTF.

The V gene is TRBV4-3, the J gene TRBJ2-2; D ambiguous. The CDR3 sequence is 15 residues long. CDR1 and CDR2 from the germline V gene are LGHNA and YSLEER. The V and J ends lost 6 bases and 6 bases respectively, with 17 bases between them. CDR3 residues: CASRRYTESSGELFF. For the CDR3, the DNA is TGCGCCAGCAGGAGGTACACGGAATCTTCCGGGGAGCTGTTTTTT.

The chain recombines TRBV7-2 with TRBJ2-5, with 7 bases matching TRBD2. V lost 1 base to trimming and J lost 10 bases; unmatched junction nucleotides: 15. CDR3 length equals 16 residues. Germline lookup yields CDR1 SGHTA and CDR2 FQGNSA. The CDR3 here is CASSLVLGTIQSYQYF. The CDR3, as DNA: TGTGCCAGCAGCTTAGTCCTAGGGACTATACAGTCTTACCAGTACTTC.

The rearrangement links TRBV2 to TRBJ1-5; D gene ambiguous. This CDR3 is 15 amino acids long. Germline V gives CDR1 SNHLY, CDR2 FYNNEI. Trimming removed 2 bases at V and 0 bases at J, with 8 bases between. This CDR3 is CASSEQSNSNQPQHF. In nucleotides, the CDR3 is TGTGCCAGCAGTGAACAGTCGAATAGCAATCAGCCCCAGCATTTT.

This clone was seen a handful of times. This chain connects TRBV7-8 to TRBJ2-3; 7 positions match TRBD2. This CDR3 has 17 residues. CDR1 and CDR2 (germline): SGHVS, FQNEAQ. The junction had 6 bases not matched to a gene; V was cut back by 0 bases and J by 0 bases. The CDR3 sequence is CASSLARLAASTDTQYF. CDR3 DNA: TGTGCCAGCAGCTTAGCGCGGCTAGCGGCGAGCACAGATACGCAGTATTTT.

A note on this clone: At one end, the junction sequence differs from germline, possibly due to a read error. The chain joins TRBV28 to TRBJ1-5; possibly TRBD1 for D (6 bases). This CDR3 has 13 residues. CDR1 is MDHEN and CDR2 is SYDVKM in the germline V gene. CDR3 loop: CASSPGGRRAWEF. CDR3 nucleotide sequence: TGTGCCAGCAGCCCGGGGGGGCGGCGGGCATGGGAATTT.

This chain uses TRBV15 with TRBJ2-3; 13 bases fit TRBD2. Germline assignment: CDR1 LNHNV and CDR2 YYDKDF (reference sequence). The CDR3 sequence is 14 residues long. With 6 bases clipped from V and 9 bases from J, the junction kept 6 bases outside the gene matches. The CDR3 region has the DNA TGTGCCACCAGTTTGGGACTAGCGGGACGGACGCAGTATTTT. Protein sequence: CATSLGLAGRTQYF.

The chain uses TRBV2 and TRBJ1-2; D unclear. This CDR3 has 15 residues. The germline V gene encodes CDR1 SNHLY and CDR2 FYNNEI. The ends were cut back, 3 bases at V and 3 bases at J, with 14 bases in the middle. The CDR3 sequence: CASSDGGKAYYGYTF. DNA of the CDR3: TGTGCCAGCAGTGATGGAGGGAAGGCGTACTATGGCTACACCTTC.

This clone was detected only once. The V call is TRBV11-1, the J call TRBJ2-1; D is unclear. Germline CDR1 reads SGHAT; CDR2 reads FQDESV (reference sequence). The CDR3 totals 13 residues. Trimming took 6 bases from V and 0 from J, leaving 6 bases between them. The DNA for the CDR3 is TGTGCCAGCAGAAGCCTCTCCTACAATGAGCAGTTCTTC. Translating gives CASRSLSYNEQFF.

The chain recombines TRBV7-2 with TRBJ2-2, with D possibly TRBD2 on 5 matching bases. Germline CDR1 reads SGHTA; CDR2 reads FQGNSA. The V and J ends lost 1 base and 5 bases respectively, with 11 bases between them. CDR3 length equals 15 residues. As DNA, the CDR3 is TGTGCCAGCAGCTTAGAAAAGGGAGCGACCGGGGAGCTGTTTTTT. It codes for CASSLEKGATGELFF.

The DNA of the CDR3 is TGTGCCAGCAGCGTCACTAGCACCTACGAGCAGTACTTC. Residues: CASSVTSTYEQYF. The chain joins TRBV2 to TRBJ2-7, with a tentative D call TRBD2 (6 bases). CDR3 length: 13 residues. The germline V and J ends were trimmed by 6 bases and 2 bases, with 11 bases remaining between them. In germline, CDR1 is SNHLY, CDR2 FYNNEI.

The chain carries TRBV5-1 and TRBJ1-5; D gene ambiguous. Trimming took 8 bases from V and 2 from J, leaving 17 bases between them. This CDR3 contains 15 residues. Germline CDR1 reads SGHRS; CDR2 reads YFSETQ. DNA of the CDR3: TGCGCCAGTTCCCCGACGGGGAAGGGCAATCAGCCCCAGCATTTT. Amino acids: CASSPTGKGNQPQHF.

V is TRBV25-1 and J is TRBJ2-3; 8 bases match TRBD1. Germline CDR1 reads MGHDK; CDR2 reads SYGVNS. The CDR3 has 16 residues. V gave up 4 bases and J gave up 7 bases; unmatched junction bases: 13. CDR3 loop: CASSAHRTGSYNTQYF. The CDR3 region has the DNA TGTGCCAGCAGTGCCCACCGGACAGGGTCATATAATACGCAGTATTTT.

The genes are TRBV12-2 and TRBJ2-5; no check of the table's D call, TRBD1, against the DNA was made. TRBV12-2 is a pseudogene segment. This CDR3 is built from 16 residues. The CDR3, as DNA: TGTGCAAGTCGCTTGCGGGCGGCGAGGGGGCAAGAGACCCAGTACTTC. Its translation: CASRLRAARGQETQYF.

The V gene is TRBV2, the J gene TRBJ2-2; 10 bases agree with TRBD2. V dropped 6 bases and J dropped 5; count of bases not matched to a gene: 9. The CDR3 length is 16 residues. CDR1 is SNHLY and CDR2 is FYNNEI in the germline V gene. The CDR3 sequence is CASRLLAGVGTGELFF. CDR3 nucleotides: TGTGCCAGCAGACTCCTAGCGGGGGTGGGTACCGGGGAGCTGTTTTTT.

The chain joins TRBV7-8 to TRBJ1-2, with a weak D call TRBD1 (6 bases). Trimming shortened V by 5 bases and J by 4 bases, and 20 bases separated the two germline ends. Germline CDR1 reads SGHVS; CDR2 reads FQNEAQ. CDR3 length equals 16 residues. In DNA form, the CDR3 reads TGTGCCAGCAGCCTAGGTCAACAGGGCTCCATCTATGGCTACACCTTC. Translation: CASSLGQQGSIYGYTF.

The chain joins TRBV6-6 to TRBJ1-1; TRBD1 matches 8 bases. Looked up from germline, CDR1 is MNHNY and CDR2 is SVGAGI (reference sequence). The V segment lost 5 bases and the J segment 3 bases; nucleotides outside the gene matches: 11. The CDR3 is 16 amino acids. For the CDR3, the DNA is TGTGCCAGCAGTAGACAGGGGTTCGGGAAAGACACTGAAGCTTTCTTT. As protein: CASSRQGFGKDTEAFF.

Only one count was recorded for this clone. The rearrangement links TRBV6-5 to TRBJ1-4; D perhaps matches TRBD1 (6 bases). The CDR3 sequence is 16 residues long. The germline V gene has CDR1 MNHEY and CDR2 SVGAGI. The V gene lost 0 bases and the J gene lost 5 bases, with 13 bases spanning the gap. The CDR3 DNA is TGTGCCAGCAGTTACTCGAACAGGGCCGCAAATGAAAAACTGTTTTTT. This translates into CASSYSNRAANEKLFF.

The V and J genes are TRBV6-5 and TRBJ2-2; TRBD1 might be the D (5 bases). V lost 6 bases, J lost 6 bases, and 8 bases lay in between. Germline CDR1 is MNHEY and CDR2 is SVGAGI. The CDR3 has 12 amino acids. The CDR3 DNA reads TGTGCCAGCAGACTCAGGGCCGGGGAGCTGTTTTTT. This sequence encodes CASRLRAGELFF.

This sequence joins TRBV11-3 and TRBJ2-2; D unresolved. This CDR3 is 14 amino acids long. Germline CDR1 and CDR2: SGHNT and YENEEA. V was pared by 4 bases and J by 0 bases, with 6 bases between. Here the CDR3 DNA reads TGTGCCAGCAGCTCCCTTACGAACACCGGGGAGCTGTTTTTT. It codes for CASSSLTNTGELFF. The full variable domain, with the rest looked up from reference TRBV11-3 and TRBJ2-2, is EAGVVQSPRYKIIEKKQPVAFWCNPISGHNTLYWYLQNLGQGPELLIRYENEEAVDDSQLPKDRFSAERLKGVDSTLKIQPAELGDSAVYLCASSSLTNTGELFFGEGSRLTVL.

This rearrangement joins TRBV5-1 to TRBJ2-3, with 8 bases identical to TRBD2. This CDR3 is 15 amino acids long. Germline V gives CDR1 SGHRS, CDR2 YFSETQ. The trim removed 4 bases at V and 4 bases at J, leaving 8 bases unmatched. The CDR3 region has the DNA TGCGCCAGCAGCCCCCTCACGGGAGGGTCAGATACGCAGTATTTT. Amino acids: CASSPLTGGSDTQYF.

The chain is built from TRBV4-2 and TRBJ2-3; unclear D gene. CDR3 size: 17 residues. CDR1 LGHNA and CDR2 YNFKEQ come from the germline V gene. V lost 0 bases and J 3 bases, leaving 16 bases between the germline ends. The CDR3 region is CASSQEQLPPRTDTQYF. CDR3 nucleotides: TGTGCCAGCAGCCAAGAACAACTACCTCCGAGGACAGATACGCAGTATTTT.

The chain carries TRBV14 and TRBJ2-6, with D hard to call. CDR1 is SGHDN and CDR2 is FVKESK in the germline V gene. CDR3 length equals 13 residues. Deletions cut 6 bases from V and 3 bases from J, with 6 bases between. CDR3 loop: CASRTHGANVLTF. The CDR3 DNA reads as TGTGCCAGCAGGACTCATGGGGCCAACGTCCTGACTTTC. The full variable domain, rest sourced from reference TRBV14 and TRBJ2-6, is EAGVTQFPSHSVIEKGQTVTLRCDPISGHDNLYWYRRVMGKEIKFLLHFVKESKQDESGMPNNRFLAERTGGTYSTLKVQPAELEDSGVYFCASRTHGANVLTFGAGSRLTVL.